The entry that follows covers one TCR beta chain sequence. This sample is part of a study of regulatory T cells in long-lasting Graves disease. Time point specified: newly diagnosed GD, antithyroid drugs for less than 3 months. TCR sequences were obtained from RNA taken from PBMCs. The germline CDR1 and CDR2 sequences are SQVTM and ANQGSEA. This CDR3 is 14 amino acids long. Unmatched junction bases numbered 10, after V lost 3 bases and J lost 8 bases. Through Arm-PCR of CDR3 regions and iRepertoire HTBI primers, TCR beta libraries were built. MiXCR was run by TCRdb on the multiplex PCR reads, yielding one entry per CDR3 protein. The table lists some 460,000 distinct CDR3 sequences, roughly 16% of them singletons. These data were also reused for a study on T cells in Graves' hyperthyroidism and ophthalmopathy.

The chain combines TRBV29-1 with TRBJ2-7; 10 bases agree with TRBD1. The sequence was collected from a man aged 40-50 years with Graves disease. This specimen was peripheral blood mononuclear cells (PBMCs), taken at new diagnosis, from a patient treated with antithyroid drugs. The CDR3 sequence is CSVDSGQGDHKQYF. CDR3 sequence (DNA): TGCAGCGTTGATTCCGGACAGGGGGACCACAAGCAGTACTTC.